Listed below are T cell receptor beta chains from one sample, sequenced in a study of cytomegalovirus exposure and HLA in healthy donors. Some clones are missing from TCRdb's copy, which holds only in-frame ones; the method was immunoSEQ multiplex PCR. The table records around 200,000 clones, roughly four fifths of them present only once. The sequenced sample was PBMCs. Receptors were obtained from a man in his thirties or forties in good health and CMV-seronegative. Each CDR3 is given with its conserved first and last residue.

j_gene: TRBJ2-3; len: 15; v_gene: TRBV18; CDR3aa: CASSPNSVRTDTQYF
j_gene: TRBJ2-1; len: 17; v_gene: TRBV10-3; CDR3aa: CAISESTSGSSYNEQFF
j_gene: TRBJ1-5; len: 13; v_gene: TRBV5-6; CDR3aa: CASSRGQYQPQHF
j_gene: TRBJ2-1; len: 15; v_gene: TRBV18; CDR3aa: CASSPGTSFYNEQFF
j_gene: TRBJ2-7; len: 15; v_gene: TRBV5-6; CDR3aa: CASSTGGTMGYEQYF
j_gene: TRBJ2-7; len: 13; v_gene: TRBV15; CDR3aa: CATSLYPPGEQYF
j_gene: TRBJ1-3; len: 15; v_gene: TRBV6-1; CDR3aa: CASSEEAGSGNTIYF
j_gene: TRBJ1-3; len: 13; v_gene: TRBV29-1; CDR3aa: CSVQGSIGNTIYF
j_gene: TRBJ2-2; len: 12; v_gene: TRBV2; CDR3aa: CAQAKGAGELFF
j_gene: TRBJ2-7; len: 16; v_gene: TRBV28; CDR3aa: CASRTSGTTGLYEQYF
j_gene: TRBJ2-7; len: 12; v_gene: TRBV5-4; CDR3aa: CASSVQAMEQYF
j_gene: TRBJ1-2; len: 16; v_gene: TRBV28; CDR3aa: CASSIPGQGLGYGYTF
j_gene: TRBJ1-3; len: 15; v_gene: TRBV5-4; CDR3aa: CASSLDGSSGNTIYF
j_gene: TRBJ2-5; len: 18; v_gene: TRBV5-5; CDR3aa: CASSLMASGHPTQETQYF
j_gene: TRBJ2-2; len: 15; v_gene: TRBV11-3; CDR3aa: CASSPRTANTGELFF
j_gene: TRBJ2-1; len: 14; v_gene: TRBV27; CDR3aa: CASNRGRAFEEQFF
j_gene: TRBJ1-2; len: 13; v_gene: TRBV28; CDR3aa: CASSFERGRGYTF
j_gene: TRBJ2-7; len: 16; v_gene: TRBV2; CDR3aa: CASSEGSGGGSYEQYF
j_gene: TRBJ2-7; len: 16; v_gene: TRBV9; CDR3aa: CASSVDRQAVSYEQYF
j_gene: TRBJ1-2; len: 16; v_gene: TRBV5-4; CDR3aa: CASSPTQQGIKGGYTF
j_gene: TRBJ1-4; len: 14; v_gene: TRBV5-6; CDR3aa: CASSSSLRSEKLFF
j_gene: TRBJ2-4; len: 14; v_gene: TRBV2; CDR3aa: CASRRTGVVGIQYF
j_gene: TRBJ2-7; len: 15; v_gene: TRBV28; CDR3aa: CASSPSGQGAYEQYF
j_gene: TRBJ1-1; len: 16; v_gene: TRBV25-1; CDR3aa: CASSESLTGMNTEAFF
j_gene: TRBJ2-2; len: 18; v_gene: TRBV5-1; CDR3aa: CASSLEASGEANTGELFF
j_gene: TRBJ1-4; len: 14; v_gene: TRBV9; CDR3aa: CASSVGSLGEKLFF
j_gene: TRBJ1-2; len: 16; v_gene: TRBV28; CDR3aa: CASSVGGVSDFGGYTF
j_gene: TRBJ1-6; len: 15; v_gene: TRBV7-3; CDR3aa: CASSSGQGYNSPLHF
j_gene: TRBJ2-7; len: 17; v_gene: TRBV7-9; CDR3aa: CASSDRDRGNGAYEQYF
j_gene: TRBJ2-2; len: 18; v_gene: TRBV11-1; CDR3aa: CASTPGLAGVGITGELFF
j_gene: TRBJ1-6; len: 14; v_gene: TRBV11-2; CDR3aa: CASSHLPHNSPLHF
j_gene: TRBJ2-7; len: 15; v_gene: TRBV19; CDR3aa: CASSDALAGHYEQYF
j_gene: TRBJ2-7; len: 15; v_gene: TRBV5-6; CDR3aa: CASSLDGSPIYEQYF
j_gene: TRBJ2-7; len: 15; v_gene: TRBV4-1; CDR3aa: CAGSQEAGERREQYF
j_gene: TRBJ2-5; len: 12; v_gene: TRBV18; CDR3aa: CASSPSQETQYF
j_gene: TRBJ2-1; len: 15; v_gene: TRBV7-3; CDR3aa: CASSITGGSYNEQFF
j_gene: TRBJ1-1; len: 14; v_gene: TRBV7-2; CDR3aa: CASSSGGAAGRAFF
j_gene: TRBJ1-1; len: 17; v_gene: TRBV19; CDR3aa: CASSTLRDRGLDTEAFF
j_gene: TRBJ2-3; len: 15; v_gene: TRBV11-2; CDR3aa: CASSFGAGDADTQYF
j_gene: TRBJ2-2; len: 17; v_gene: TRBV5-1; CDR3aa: CASSSPGDRANTGELFF
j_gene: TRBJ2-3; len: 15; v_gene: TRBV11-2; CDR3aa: CASSLVGRATDTQYF
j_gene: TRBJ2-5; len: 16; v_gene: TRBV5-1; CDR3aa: CASSYASWREQETQYF
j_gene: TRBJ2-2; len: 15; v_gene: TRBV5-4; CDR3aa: CASSFRRIPGRELFF
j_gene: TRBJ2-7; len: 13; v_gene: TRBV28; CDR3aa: CASSSHQGGEQYF
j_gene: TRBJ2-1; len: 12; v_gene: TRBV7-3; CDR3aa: CASSASYNEQFF
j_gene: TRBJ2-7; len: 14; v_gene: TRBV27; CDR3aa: CASSPQFLEGEQYF
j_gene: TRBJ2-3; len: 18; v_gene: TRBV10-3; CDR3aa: CAISALAGTGPSTDTQYF
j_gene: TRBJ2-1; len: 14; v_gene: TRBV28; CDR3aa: CASSLELAGGEQFF
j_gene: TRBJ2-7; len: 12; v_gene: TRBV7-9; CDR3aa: CASSRTAYEQYF
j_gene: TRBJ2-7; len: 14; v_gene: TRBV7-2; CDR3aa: CASSLSGTHYEQYF
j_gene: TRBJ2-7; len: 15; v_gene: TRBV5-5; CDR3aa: CASSPFRGELNEQYF
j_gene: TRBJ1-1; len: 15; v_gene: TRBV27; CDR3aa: CASSFSAGGHTEAFF
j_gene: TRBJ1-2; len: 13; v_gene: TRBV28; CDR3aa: CASSGNRVYGYTF
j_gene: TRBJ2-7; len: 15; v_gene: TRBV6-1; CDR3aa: CASRKVRDSSYEQYF
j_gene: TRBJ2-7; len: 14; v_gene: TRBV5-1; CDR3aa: CASSLARGSYEQYF
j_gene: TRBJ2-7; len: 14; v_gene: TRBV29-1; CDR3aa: CSVDLGQGAYEQYF